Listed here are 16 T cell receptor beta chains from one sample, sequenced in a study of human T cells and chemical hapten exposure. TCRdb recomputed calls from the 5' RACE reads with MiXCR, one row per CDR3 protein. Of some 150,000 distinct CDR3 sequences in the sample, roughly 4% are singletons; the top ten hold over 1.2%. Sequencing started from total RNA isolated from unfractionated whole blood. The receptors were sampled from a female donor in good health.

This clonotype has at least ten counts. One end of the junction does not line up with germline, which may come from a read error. This CDR3 is CASSLANSYEQYF. The CDR3 DNA reads TGTGCCAGCAGTCTAGCGAATTCCTACGAGCAGTACTTC. This chain uses TRBV12-3 or TRBV12-4 with TRBJ2-7; D may be TRBD2 (6 bases). The CDR3 has 13 amino acids.

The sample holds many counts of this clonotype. CDR3 protein: CASTRVVTDTQYF. CDR3 in DNA: TGCGCCAGCACCCGGGTTGTCACAGATACGCAGTATTTT. The J gene is TRBJ2-3, the V gene TRBV10-2; D call uncertain. Germline assignment: CDR1 WSHSY and CDR2 SAAADI. CDR3 size: 13 residues. Trimming pared 7 bases from V and 2 bases from J, leaving 10 bases between.

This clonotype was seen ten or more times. CDR3 in amino acids: CASSARVGTEAFF. Here the CDR3 DNA reads TGTGCCAGCAGTGCCCGAGTGGGCACTGAAGCTTTCTTT. The chain recombines TRBV6-1 with TRBJ1-1; D is unclear. Germline assignment: CDR1 MNHNS and CDR2 SASEGT. The V end lost 4 bases, the J end lost 4 bases, and 10 bases lay between the germline ends. There are 13 residues in the CDR3.

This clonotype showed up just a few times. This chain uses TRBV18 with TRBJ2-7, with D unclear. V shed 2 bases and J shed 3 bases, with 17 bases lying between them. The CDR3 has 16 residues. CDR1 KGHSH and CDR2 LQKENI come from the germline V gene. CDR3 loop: CASSPNRPSIRYEQYF. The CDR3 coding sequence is TGTGCCAGCTCACCAAACAGACCGAGTATACGCTACGAGCAGTACTTC.

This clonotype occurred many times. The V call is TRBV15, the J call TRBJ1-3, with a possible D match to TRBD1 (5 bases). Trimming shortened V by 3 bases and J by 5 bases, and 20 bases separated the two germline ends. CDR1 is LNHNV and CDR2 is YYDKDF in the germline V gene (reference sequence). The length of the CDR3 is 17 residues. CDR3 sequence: CATSSARARTQRNTIYF. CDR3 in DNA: TGTGCCACCAGCAGCGCCCGGGCCCGGACACAAAGAAACACCATATATTTT.

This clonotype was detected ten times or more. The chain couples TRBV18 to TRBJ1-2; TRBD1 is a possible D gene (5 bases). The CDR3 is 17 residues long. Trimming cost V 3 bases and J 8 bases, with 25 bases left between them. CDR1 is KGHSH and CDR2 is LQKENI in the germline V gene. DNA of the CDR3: TGTGCCAGCTCACCCCCAACTAGGGGTTTCCAATCGGGCGGCTACACCTTC. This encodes CASSPPTRGFQSGGYTF.

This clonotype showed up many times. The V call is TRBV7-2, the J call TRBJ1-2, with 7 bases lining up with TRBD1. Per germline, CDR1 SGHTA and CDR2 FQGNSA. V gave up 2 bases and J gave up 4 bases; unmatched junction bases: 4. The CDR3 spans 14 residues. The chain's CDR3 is CASSLSQGIYGYTF. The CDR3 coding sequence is TGTGCCAGCAGCTTATCACAGGGGATCTATGGCTACACCTTC.

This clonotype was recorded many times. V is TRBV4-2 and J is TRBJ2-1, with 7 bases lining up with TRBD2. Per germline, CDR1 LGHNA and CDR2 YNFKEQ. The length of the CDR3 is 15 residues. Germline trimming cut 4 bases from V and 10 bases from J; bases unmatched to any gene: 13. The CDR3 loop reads CASSLWLKRGGEQFF. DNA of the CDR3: TGTGCCAGCAGCCTTTGGCTTAAGCGGGGAGGGGAGCAGTTCTTC.

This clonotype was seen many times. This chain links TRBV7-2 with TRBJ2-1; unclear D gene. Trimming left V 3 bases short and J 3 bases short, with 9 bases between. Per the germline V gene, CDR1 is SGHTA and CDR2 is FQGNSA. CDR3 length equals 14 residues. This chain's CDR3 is CASSLMSLYNEQFF. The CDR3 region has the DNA TGTGCCAGCAGCTTGATGTCTCTCTACAATGAGCAGTTCTTC.

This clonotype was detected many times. The CDR3 protein is CASSRSGRQETQYF. The CDR3 nucleotides read TGTGCCAGCAGCCGTAGCGGGCGACAAGAGACCCAGTACTTC. The genes are TRBV11-3 and TRBJ2-5; TRBD2 agrees at 7 bases. The ends lost 5 bases at V and 2 bases at J; junction bases unmatched: 5. This CDR3 is built from 14 residues. Germline CDR1 is SGHNT and CDR2 is YENEEA.

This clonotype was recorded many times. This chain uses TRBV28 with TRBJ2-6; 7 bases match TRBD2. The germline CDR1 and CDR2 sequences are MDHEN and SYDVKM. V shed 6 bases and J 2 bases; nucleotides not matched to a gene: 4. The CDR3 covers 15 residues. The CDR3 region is CASRRAGAGANVLTF. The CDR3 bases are TGTGCCAGCAGACGCGCGGGGGCTGGGGCCAACGTCCTGACTTTC. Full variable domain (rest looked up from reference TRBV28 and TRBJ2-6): DVKVTQSSRYLVKRTGEKVFLECVQDMDHENMFWYRQDPGLGLRLIYFSYDVKMKEKGDIPEGYSVSREKKERFSLILESASTNQTSMYLCASRRAGAGANVLTFGAGSRLTVL.

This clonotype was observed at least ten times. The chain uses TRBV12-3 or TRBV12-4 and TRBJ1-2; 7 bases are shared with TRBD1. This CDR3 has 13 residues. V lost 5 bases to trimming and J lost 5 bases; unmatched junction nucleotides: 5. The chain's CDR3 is CASSAGTVYGYTF. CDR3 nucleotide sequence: TGTGCCAGCAGTGCCGGGACAGTTTATGGCTACACCTTC.

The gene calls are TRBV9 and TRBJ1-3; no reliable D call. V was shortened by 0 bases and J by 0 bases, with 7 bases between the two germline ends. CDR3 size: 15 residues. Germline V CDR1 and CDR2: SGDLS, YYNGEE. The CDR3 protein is CASSVGPPSGNTIYF. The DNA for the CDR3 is TGTGCCAGCAGCGTAGGACCTCCCTCTGGAAACACCATATATTTT. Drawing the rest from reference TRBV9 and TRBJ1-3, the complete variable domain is DSGVTQTPKHLITATGQRVTLRCSPRSGDLSVYWYQQSLDQGLQFLIQYYNGEERAKGNILERFSAQQFPDLHSELNLSSLELGDSALYFCASSVGPPSGNTIYFGEGSWLTVV.

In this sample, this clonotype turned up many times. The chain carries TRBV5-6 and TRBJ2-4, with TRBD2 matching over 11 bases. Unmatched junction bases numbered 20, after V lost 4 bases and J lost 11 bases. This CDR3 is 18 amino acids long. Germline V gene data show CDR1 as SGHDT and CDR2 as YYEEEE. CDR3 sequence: CASSHEGRASGGTTVQYF. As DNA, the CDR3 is TGTGCCAGCAGCCACGAGGGAAGGGCTAGCGGGGGGACAACGGTTCAGTACTTC. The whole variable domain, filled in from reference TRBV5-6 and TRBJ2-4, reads DAGVTQSPTHLIKTRGQQVTLRCSPKSGHDTVSWYQQALGQGPQFIFQYYEEEERQRGNFPDRFSGHQFPNYSSELNVNALLLGDSALYLCASSHEGRASGGTTVQYFGAGTRLSVL.

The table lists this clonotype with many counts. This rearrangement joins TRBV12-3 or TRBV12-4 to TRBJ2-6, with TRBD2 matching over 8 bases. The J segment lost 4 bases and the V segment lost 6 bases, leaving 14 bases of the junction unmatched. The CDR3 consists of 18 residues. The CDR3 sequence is CASSQPSGGPPGANVLTF. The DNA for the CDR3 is TGTGCCAGCAGCCAACCGAGCGGGGGCCCGCCCGGGGCCAACGTCCTGACTTTC.

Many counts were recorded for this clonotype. CDR3 sequence (DNA): TGCAGCGTTGAAGGGACAGCTATGAACACTGAAGCTTTCTTT. Residues: CSVEGTAMNTEAFF. The chain recombines TRBV29-1 with TRBJ1-1, with D maybe TRBD1 (6 bases). This CDR3 has 14 amino acids. Germline V gene data show CDR1 as SQVTM and CDR2 as ANQGSEA. The V end lost 1 base, the J end lost 0 bases, and 9 bases lay between the germline ends.